The source of this T cell receptor (beta chain) is a study of vaccination and CD4 T cells after COVID-19. As for the study in general: Once diagnosed, patients had post-COVID samples drawn a median approximately 93 days later (range 35 to 161).

Treatment denoted: roughly 10-day PBMC culture with coronavirus spike peptide pools or control peptides (ViraFEST assay). Once peptide pools had expanded antigen-specific T cells, ViraFEST sequenced TCRs. The study sequenced cultured CD4+ T cell DNA using the Oncomine TCR Beta short-read assay. TCRdb redid the calling of the PCR reads with MiXCR, one entry per CDR3 protein. The profile covers several thousand distinct CDR3 sequences, with around 70% appearing a single time and roughly two fifths taken by the ten largest. As to this clonotype: No antigen is known for it.

The study, taken as a whole, reports: Convalescent patients' clones that were vaccine-specific were spike mono-reactive in 304 of 307 cases.

Trimming removed 1 base from V and 1 base from J, with 13 bases in between. The CDR3 is made up of 15 amino acids. In germline, CDR1 is GTSNPN, CDR2 SVGIG (reference sequence). This rearrangement joins TRBV30 to TRBJ1-2; D not certain. Sequenced input: CD4+ T cells from blood, cultured in vitro. The clonotype originates from a human donor who had recovered from COVID-19. For the CDR3, the DNA is TGTGCCTGGAGTGCTTACAACTCCCTTAACTATGGCTACACCTTC. This gives the protein CAWSAYNSLNYGYTF.